This passage covers 5 T cell receptor beta chains from one sample sequenced in a study of breast tumors, draining lymph nodes, adjacent tissues. TCRdb processed the multiplex PCR reads anew with MiXCR; each CDR3 protein has one entry. The profile shows tens of thousands of distinct CDR3 sequences, roughly three fifths of them singletons. The sequencing input was tumor-adjacent breast tissue. The receptors here all came from a female donor with breast cancer. Some clones in this sample may be carry-over from other donors' samples.

This clonotype was found many times. The chain joins TRBV28 to TRBJ2-1; 15 bases map to TRBD2. The CDR3 totals 17 residues. Germline lookup yields CDR1 MDHEN and CDR2 SYDVKM. With 5 bases clipped from V and 7 bases from J, the junction kept 9 bases outside the gene matches. The CDR3 DNA is TGTGCCAGCAGTCCGCCGGGACTAGCGGGAGGCCGAAATGAGCAGTTCTTC. Amino acids: CASSPPGLAGGRNEQFF.

Judged by abundance, this clonotype is medium-sized. The chain joins TRBV3-1 to TRBJ2-7; D could derive from TRBD1 or TRBD2 (5 bases each). In germline, CDR1 is LGHDT, CDR2 YNNKEL (reference sequence). There are 15 residues in the CDR3. Trimming cost V 1 base and J 2 bases, with 12 bases left between them. The CDR3 sequence is CASSQGRDGAYEQYF. DNA for the CDR3: TGTGCCAGCAGCCAAGGCCGGGACGGGGCCTACGAGCAGTACTTC.

V gene TRBV5-1 combines with J gene TRBJ2-1, with unresolved D. This CDR3 contains 14 residues. Looked up from germline, CDR1 is SGHRS and CDR2 is YFSETQ. V lost 0 bases and J lost 2, with 6 bases in between. The CDR3 here is CASSLDGPYNEQFF. For the CDR3, the DNA is TGCGCCAGCAGCTTGGACGGGCCCTACAATGAGCAGTTCTTC. Using reference TRBV5-1 and TRBJ2-1 for the parts outside the CDR3, the full variable domain is KAGVTQTPRYLIKTRGQQVTLSCSPISGHRSVSWYQQTPGQGLQFLFEYFSETQRNKGNFPGRFSGRQFSNSRSEMNVSTLELGDSALYLCASSLDGPYNEQFFGPGTRLTVL.

The V and J genes are TRBV15 and TRBJ2-3; a possible D gene is TRBD1 (5 bases). Germline CDR1 is LNHNV and CDR2 is YYDKDF (reference sequence). This CDR3 is 14 amino acids long. The V gene lost 3 bases and the J gene lost 1 base, with 8 bases spanning the gap. CDR3 protein: CATSSWGGTDTQYF. CDR3 DNA sequence: TGTGCCACCAGCAGTTGGGGCGGCACAGATACGCAGTATTTT.

The table lists this clonotype with a count of one. The chain uses TRBV4-3 and TRBJ1-4, with D possibly matching TRBD1 (5 bases). V shed 1 base and J shed 8 bases, with 17 bases lying between them. CDR3 length: 16 residues. Per the germline V gene, CDR1 is LGHNA and CDR2 is YSLEER. CDR3 bases: TGCGCCAGCAGCCAAGCCCAAGCAGGGTTTGAGGAAAAACTGTTTTTT. Translated, it gives CASSQAQAGFEEKLFF.